The 25 T cell receptor beta chains presented below share a single source sample, sequenced in a study of T-cell reconstitution after alpha-beta-depleted transplantation in children. Preparation of the TCRbeta library used unique molecular identifiers. TCRdb reanalysed the PCR reads using MiXCR and keeps one entry per CDR3 protein. The data show 90,000 to 100,000 distinct CDR3 sequences, 20% to 30% seen once. Sample: PBMCs, taken before TCRalphabeta/CD19-depleted stem cell transplant. All receptors derive from a boy aged 2 to 10 with acute lymphoblastic leukemia, due to receive a stem cell transplant.

This clonotype came up a few times. The chain couples TRBV24-1 to TRBJ2-3; 9 positions match TRBD1. V was clipped by 7 bases and J by 7 bases; unmatched bases: 8. The CDR3 sequence is 14 residues long. Looked up from germline, CDR1 is KGHDR and CDR2 is SFDVKD. The CDR3 region is CATSPRQGGYTQYF. The CDR3 DNA reads TGTGCCACCAGCCCTCGACAGGGGGGATATACGCAGTATTTT.

V is TRBV20-1 and J is TRBJ1-1; D possibly corresponds to TRBD1 (5 bases). Per germline, CDR1 DFQATT and CDR2 SNEGSKA (reference sequence). The CDR3 consists of 11 residues. CDR3 nucleotides: TGCATCCTGCCAGGGATGGCTGAAGCTTTCTTT. Translating it yields CILPGMAEAFF.

The rearrangement uses TRBV20-1 and TRBJ2-7; D gene ambiguous. V was pared by 4 bases and J by 12 bases, with 19 bases between. This CDR3 is built from 12 residues. Germline lookup yields CDR1 DFQATT and CDR2 SNEGSKA (reference sequence). The CDR3 loop is CSATGVGASRYF. The CDR3 DNA is TGCAGTGCTACCGGAGTGGGTGCGTCGCGGTACTTC.

This clonotype was seen a handful of times. The chain uses TRBV28 and TRBJ2-7; no definite D call. Between the trimmed V and J ends, which lost 1 base and 3 bases, there was a span of 10 bases. CDR1 MDHEN and CDR2 SYDVKM come from the germline V gene. This CDR3 has 14 residues. The chain's CDR3 is CASSLFPHSYEQYF. CDR3 bases: TGTGCCAGCAGTTTATTTCCACACAGCTACGAGCAGTACTTC.

The V call is TRBV12-3 or TRBV12-4, the J call TRBJ2-5; D is possibly TRBD2 (6 bases). V lost 8 bases and J 6 bases, leaving 16 bases between the germline ends. The CDR3 spans 13 residues. CDR3 bases: TGTGCCAGCCTTAGCGGAGGTTCGAAGACCCAGTACTTC. Protein sequence: CASLSGGSKTQYF.

The chain has TRBV5-1 and TRBJ1-1; D might be TRBD1 (6 bases). The CDR3 is 15 residues long. V gave up 5 bases and J gave up 4 bases, with 18 bases separating them. The germline V gene encodes CDR1 SGHRS and CDR2 YFSETQ. The chain's CDR3 is CASSQSGQGGTEAFF. The CDR3 region has the DNA TGCGCCAGCAGTCAATCCGGACAAGGGGGCACTGAAGCTTTCTTT.

The V gene is TRBV20-1, the J gene TRBJ2-2, with D perhaps matching TRBD2 (5 bases). The CDR3 sequence is 15 residues long. Looked up from germline, CDR1 is DFQATT and CDR2 is SNEGSKA (reference sequence). CDR3 amino acids: CSSSLAPGSGGELFF. The CDR3 DNA follows: TGCAGCTCTAGCCTGGCTCCGGGCAGCGGCGGGGAGCTGTTTTTT.

The V gene is TRBV5-1, the J gene TRBJ2-7, with 11 bases matching TRBD2. Germline V CDR1 and CDR2: SGHRS, YFSETQ. Trimming removed 3 bases from V and 3 bases from J; junction bases left unmatched: 14. The CDR3 sequence is 18 residues long. In DNA form, the CDR3 reads TGCGCCAGCAGCTACCGAGGAGGGACTAGCGGAGGAATCTACGAGCAGTACTTC. Amino acid sequence: CASSYRGGTSGGIYEQYF.

The chain carries TRBV3-1 and TRBJ1-1; D is perhaps TRBD1 (6 bases). V was pared by 4 bases and J by 5 bases, with 17 bases between. The CDR3 loop spans 15 amino acids. Germline CDR1 is LGHDT and CDR2 is YNNKEL (reference sequence). CDR3 loop: CASSLTGGKETEAFF. CDR3 bases: TGTGCCAGCAGCCTTACCGGGGGCAAGGAGACTGAAGCTTTCTTT.

This clonotype was detected only a few times. The V gene is TRBV6-2 or TRBV6-3, the J gene TRBJ2-1, with 8 bases fitting TRBD1. In germline, CDR1 is MNHEY, CDR2 SVGEGT. With 2 bases clipped from V and 1 base from J, the junction kept 16 bases outside the gene matches. The CDR3 is 20 amino acids. The CDR3 here is CASSYIGLNGDRISYNEQFF. The CDR3 DNA sequence: TGTGCCAGCAGTTACATAGGGCTTAATGGGGACAGGATATCCTACAATGAGCAGTTCTTC.

This rearrangement joins TRBV7-9 to TRBJ2-1; TRBD2 aligns across 11 bases. CDR1 and CDR2 (germline): SEHNR, FQNEAQ (reference sequence). V shed 5 bases and J 3 bases; nucleotides not matched to a gene: 6. This CDR3 has 16 residues. Here the CDR3 DNA reads TGTGCCAGCAGCCCCCAGGGACTAGCGGACTACAATGAGCAGTTCTTC. This sequence encodes CASSPQGLADYNEQFF.

V and J are TRBV20-1 and TRBJ1-5; D gene uncertain. The CDR3 covers 13 residues. The germline gives CDR1 DFQATT, CDR2 SNEGSKA (reference sequence). Trimming removed 4 bases at V and 7 bases at J, with 14 bases between. CDR3: CSANALTEQPQHF. The CDR3 DNA sequence: TGCAGTGCTAACGCCTTGACGGAGCAGCCCCAGCATTTT.

With respect to this clonotype: One end of the junction is discordant with germline, which a read error may explain. V gene TRBV5-1 combines with J gene TRBJ2-5; maybe TRBD1 (6 bases). CDR1 and CDR2 (germline): SGHRS, YFSETQ. CDR3 length: 15 amino acids. The CDR3 region has the DNA TGCGCCAGCAGCTTTTTATCGACAGGACAAGGGACCCAGTACTTC. It codes for CASSFLSTGQGTQYF. The whole variable domain, remainder taken from reference TRBV5-1 and TRBJ2-5, is KAGVTQTPRYLIKTRGQQVTLSCSPISGHRSVSWYQQTPGQGLQFLFEYFSETQRNKGNFPGRFSGRQFSNSRSEMNVSTLELGDSALYLCASSFLSTGQGTQYFGPGTRLLVL.

V usage is TRBV6-1 and J usage is TRBJ2-1, with D unclear. The V gene lost 8 bases and the J gene lost 8 bases, with 22 bases spanning the gap. Germline V gene lookup returns CDR1 MNHNS and CDR2 SASEGT. CDR3 length equals 15 residues. CDR3 protein: CASLQSGRLFDEQFF. The CDR3 DNA follows: TGTGCCAGCCTGCAGTCCGGACGGTTGTTCGATGAGCAGTTCTTC.

V and J are TRBV28 and TRBJ2-1; D possibly corresponds to TRBD2 (6 bases). The V end was cut by 7 bases, the J end by 0 bases, with 19 bases between. CDR1 is MDHEN, CDR2 SYDVKM, per germline. This CDR3 has 17 amino acids. Here the CDR3 DNA reads TGTGCCAGCACCCCTCCGGGGGATGCTAGCTCCTACAATGAGCAGTTCTTC. Its translation: CASTPPGDASSYNEQFF.

The chain combines TRBV7-8 with TRBJ2-3; D perhaps matches TRBD2 (6 bases). The V and J ends lost 5 bases and 4 bases respectively, with 22 bases between them. The CDR3 is made up of 17 amino acids. Germline V gives CDR1 SGHVS, CDR2 FQNEAQ. The CDR3 protein is CASSTYRSGGPSDTQYF. Here the CDR3 DNA reads TGTGCCAGCAGCACCTACCGGAGCGGAGGGCCTTCAGATACGCAGTATTTT.

This clonotype is labeled large. This rearrangement joins TRBV5-1 to TRBJ2-5; a weak D match, TRBD2 (6 bases). CDR3 size: 16 residues. The germline V gene has CDR1 SGHRS and CDR2 YFSETQ. V lost 4 bases, J lost 5 bases, and 21 bases lay in between. CDR3 region: CASSPTAEGPQETQYF. CDR3 nucleotide sequence: TGCGCCAGCAGCCCGACAGCGGAGGGGCCACAGGAGACCCAGTACTTC.

This clonotype has a handful of counts. This chain connects TRBV27 to TRBJ1-2; D unclear. Trimming removed 3 bases at V and 4 bases at J, with 15 bases between. The CDR3 has 15 amino acids. Germline assignment: CDR1 MNHEY and CDR2 SMNVEV (reference sequence). The CDR3 is CASSFLGQAFYGYTF. DNA for the CDR3: TGTGCCAGCAGTTTCCTTGGGCAGGCATTCTATGGCTACACCTTC.

The chain joins TRBV4-3 to TRBJ1-5, with D perhaps matching TRBD1 (5 bases). Germline CDR1 reads LGHNA; CDR2 reads YSLEER. This CDR3 is 13 amino acids long. Trimming stripped 0 bases from V and 7 bases from J, with 7 bases between. The CDR3 loop is CASSQDRDQPQHF. CDR3 coding DNA: TGCGCCAGCAGCCAAGACAGGGACCAGCCCCAGCATTTT.

The rearrangement joins TRBV7-9 to TRBJ2-1; D uncertain. Trimming removed 6 bases from V and 4 bases from J, with 22 bases in between. Germline V gene data show CDR1 as SEHNR and CDR2 as FQNEAQ (reference sequence). The CDR3 length is 17 residues. CDR3 amino acids: CASRSRKAGSGYNEQFF. Here the CDR3 DNA reads TGTGCCAGCAGATCCCGGAAGGCCGGGTCGGGTTACAATGAGCAGTTCTTC.

The V gene is TRBV7-3, the J gene TRBJ2-5; no definite D call. CDR1 SGHTA and CDR2 FQGTGA come from the germline V gene. V was shortened by 3 bases and J by 5 bases, with 13 bases between the two germline ends. This CDR3 has 14 amino acids. The DNA of the CDR3 is TGTGCCAGCAGCTTCTCGTCTCAAACGGAGACCCAGTACTTC. Translating it yields CASSFSSQTETQYF.

The chain uses TRBV7-2 and TRBJ2-2; TRBD2 is a possible D gene (6 bases). The CDR3 extends over 15 amino acids. Germline V gene sequence: CDR1 SGHTA, CDR2 FQGNSA. V lost 4 bases, J lost 2 bases, and 11 bases lay in between. CDR3 loop: CASSWDFRNTGELFF. The CDR3 bases are TGTGCCAGCAGCTGGGACTTCCGTAACACCGGGGAGCTGTTTTTT.

The V gene is TRBV24-1, the J gene TRBJ2-2; TRBD2 agrees at 8 bases. This CDR3 has 17 amino acids. V was clipped by 1 base and J by 1 base; unmatched bases: 4. Germline V gene data show CDR1 as KGHDR and CDR2 as SFDVKD. CDR3 in amino acids: CATSDLGGGQNTGELFF. CDR3 nucleotides: TGTGCCACCAGTGATTTAGGCGGGGGGCAGAACACCGGGGAGCTGTTTTTT.

The sample holds a few counts of this clonotype. The CDR3 DNA follows: TGCAGTGCTAGAGATCCGGGGGCCCCTACGGAGTTCTTC. Its protein product is CSARDPGAPTEFF. J is TRBJ2-1 and V is TRBV20-1, with D possibly being TRBD1 or TRBD2 (6 bases each). The V end was cut by 0 bases, the J end by 14 bases, with 17 bases between. Germline V lookup: CDR1 DFQATT, CDR2 SNEGSKA (reference sequence). The CDR3 sequence is 13 residues long.

This clonotype was recorded a few times. The rearrangement uses TRBV11-3 and TRBJ2-1; no reliable D call. This CDR3 comprises 15 residues. The V gene lost 0 bases and the J gene lost 6 bases, with 12 bases spanning the gap. Germline V gives CDR1 SGHNT, CDR2 YENEEA. DNA of the CDR3: TGTGCCAGCAGCTTAGATAATACACGGCTCAATGAGCAGTTCTTC. Amino acid sequence: CASSLDNTRLNEQFF.